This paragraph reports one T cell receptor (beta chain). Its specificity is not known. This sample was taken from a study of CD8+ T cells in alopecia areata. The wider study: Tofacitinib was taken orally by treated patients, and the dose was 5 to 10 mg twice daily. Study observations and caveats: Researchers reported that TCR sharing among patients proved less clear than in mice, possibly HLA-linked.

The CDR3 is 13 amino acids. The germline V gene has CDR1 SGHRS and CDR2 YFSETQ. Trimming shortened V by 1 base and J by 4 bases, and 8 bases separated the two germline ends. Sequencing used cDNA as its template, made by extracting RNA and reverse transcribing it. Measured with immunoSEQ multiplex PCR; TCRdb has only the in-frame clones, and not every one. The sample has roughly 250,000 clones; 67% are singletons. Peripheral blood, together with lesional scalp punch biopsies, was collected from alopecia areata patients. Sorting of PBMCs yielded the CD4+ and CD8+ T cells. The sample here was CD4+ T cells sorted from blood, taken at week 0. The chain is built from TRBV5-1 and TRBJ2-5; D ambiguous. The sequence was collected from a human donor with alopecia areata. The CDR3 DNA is TGCGCCAGCAGCTTGCTCAGATCAGAGACCCAGTACTTC. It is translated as CASSLLRSETQYF.